Reported below is one T cell receptor (beta chain). Its antigen remains unidentified. Run at survey level, the immunoSEQ assay was version v3.0. Produced via immunoSEQ multiplex PCR; TCRdb's table is partial and in-frame only. The sample gives 20,000 to 25,000 clones, about 80% of which show up once; more than 3.5% is in the top ten. This CDR3 has 13 residues. V was pared by 9 bases and J by 5 bases, with 14 bases between. In germline, CDR1 is MNHEY, CDR2 SVGAGI. Post-ART PBMC samples numbered at least two per donor, and pre-ART ones at least one. The entry originates in a study of long-term antiretroviral therapy in people with HIV. Broader study findings: Increased diversity was seen after ART, yet it remained lower than in transplant donor controls. Documentation of ART adherence, viral resistance or therapy changes was absent. Sampling of blood ran from the mid-2000s to the late 2010s, and older ART regimens were possibly in use.

The chain carries TRBV6-5 and TRBJ1-3; D possibly corresponds to TRBD1 (6 bases). This material consisted of unsorted PBMCs, taken 0.5 years after starting antiretroviral therapy. This receptor was obtained from a man between 18 and 35 years old with HIV. CDR3 amino acids: CARSTGSRNTIYF. The CDR3 nucleotides read TGTGCCAGAAGTACAGGGAGTAGAAACACCATATATTTT.